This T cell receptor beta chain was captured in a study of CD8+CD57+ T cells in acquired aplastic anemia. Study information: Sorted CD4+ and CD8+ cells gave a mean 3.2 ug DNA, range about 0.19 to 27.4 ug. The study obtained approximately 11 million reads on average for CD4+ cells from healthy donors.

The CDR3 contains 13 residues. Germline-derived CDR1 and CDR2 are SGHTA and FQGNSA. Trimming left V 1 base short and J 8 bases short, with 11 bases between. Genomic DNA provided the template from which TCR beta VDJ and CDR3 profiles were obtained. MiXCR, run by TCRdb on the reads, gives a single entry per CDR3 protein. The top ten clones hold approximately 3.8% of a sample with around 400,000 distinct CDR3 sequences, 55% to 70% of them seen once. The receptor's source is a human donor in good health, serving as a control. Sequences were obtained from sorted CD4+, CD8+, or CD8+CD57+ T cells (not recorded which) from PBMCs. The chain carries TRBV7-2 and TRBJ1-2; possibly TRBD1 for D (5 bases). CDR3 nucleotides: TGTGCCAGCAGCTTAGGGACAAAGAACGGCTACACCTTC. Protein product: CASSLGTKNGYTF.